Here is one T cell receptor (beta chain) with its context. This clone showed up many times. The target of this receptor is not known. Nothing much larger sits one base from this clone, and base qualities are not available. What this sample's treatment or condition label stands for: high-dose cyclophosphamide on days +3 and +4 as single-agent GVHD prophylaxis. For conditioning, the PTCy patients got busulfan and fludarabine, then a related or unrelated marrow graft, followed by cyclophosphamide on days +3 and +4. PTCy-treated patients came from a prospective multi-institutional clinical trial. Peripheral blood and bone marrow mononuclear cells were isolated by Ficoll-Hypaque density centrifugation and cryopreserved. As encoded in the germline V gene, CDR1 is SGHVS while CDR2 is FNYEAQ. Deletion took 5 bases off V and 5 bases off J, with a span of 18 bases between the germline ends. CDR3 length: 15 amino acids, cysteine to phenylalanine. The only DNA kept is the CDR3, 45 bases in frame from the first base.

Genomic DNA was the input for TRB sequencing, which was run either with the immunoSEQ assay at survey resolution or with the hsTCRB kit. Processing in the source paper ran as follows. The immunoSEQ software was used for initial read processing, and the LymphoSeq R package was used for repertoire analyses. For each TRB dataset, clonality was calculated as 1 minus normalized Shannon entropy, and the Gini coefficient was computed as well. To infer phenotypes in unsorted samples, TRB sequences from sorted subsets of the recipient or donor were mapped onto the unsorted samples of the same recipient. TCRdb provides this immuneACCESS table in a form limited to in-frame rearrangements. Some clones are lacking; in checked studies, under half of them reflect an unresolved V gene, and why the rest are absent is not known. Clonal size and the V and J genes are those of that table, whereas D and trimming came from the DNA. The data for this sample show 2,000 to 3,000 clones, each detected more than once. About 9.4% of the sample goes to the ten largest clones.

This record comes from a study of T cells after posttransplantation cyclophosphamide (dated by TCRdb to 2015 to 2016). In the study overall: The study tracked T cell repertoire reconstitution by TRB sequencing after myeloablative bone marrow transplantation using posttransplantation cyclophosphamide as GVHD prophylaxis. Samples from around 40 PTCy-treated patients and 15 to 20 related bone marrow donors of those patients were subjected to antigen receptor sequencing. Because TRA and TRB clonality were tightly correlated in 9 or 10 samples, subsequent TCR analyses were focused on TRB only. TRB sequencing was also done on up to 3 additional blood samples from 2 to 5.2 years after transplant in 3 patients, and on pretransplant blood from a handful of patients. Public TRB sequences were checked against a database of over 3,000 sequences associated with responses to pathogens, tumor antigens, self-antigens and alloantigens. Blood from all 35 or so PTCy patients who had 1-year posttransplant specimens underwent TRB sequencing. Overall study results and their limits: Across the roughly 40 patients, TRB clonality was highly associated with recipient CMV seropositivity and CMV reactivation, and diversity with PTCy was similar to that in the CNI/methotrexate controls. The TRB repertoires of T cells infiltrating skin or GI tract showed only limited overlap with the TRB repertoires of T cells in blood. Donor-recipient similarity was low at 1-2 months but increased during the first year, and donor CD8+ memory clones often dominated later blood repertoires.

The chain employs TRBV7-6 and TRBJ1-2, and possibly TRBD1, on 5 matching bases. Material: PBMCs, obtained 32 days after allogeneic stem cell transplant with posttransplant cyclophosphamide. The TCR originated in a female patient in her forties or fifties who received an allogeneic stem cell transplant from a related donor, was CMV-positive, and had no GVHD. Following transplantation, part of the T cell population may be supplied by the graft donor rather than the patient. This receptor has the CDR3 CASSHERGVWYGYTF. The DNA sequence is TGTGCCAGCAGCCATGAGAGGGGCGTGTGGTATGGCTACACCTTC.